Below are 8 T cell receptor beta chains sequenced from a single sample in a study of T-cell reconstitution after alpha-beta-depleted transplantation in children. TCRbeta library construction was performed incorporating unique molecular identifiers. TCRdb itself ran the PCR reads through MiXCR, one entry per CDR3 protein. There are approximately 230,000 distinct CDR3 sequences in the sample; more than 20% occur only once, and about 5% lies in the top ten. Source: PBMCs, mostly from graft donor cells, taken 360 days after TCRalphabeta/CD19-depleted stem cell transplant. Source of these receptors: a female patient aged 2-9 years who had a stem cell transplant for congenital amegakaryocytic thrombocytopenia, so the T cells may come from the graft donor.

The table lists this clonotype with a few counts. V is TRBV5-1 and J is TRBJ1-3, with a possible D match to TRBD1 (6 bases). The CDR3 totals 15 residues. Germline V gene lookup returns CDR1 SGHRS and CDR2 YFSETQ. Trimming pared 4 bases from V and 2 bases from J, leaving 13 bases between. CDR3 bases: TGCGCCAGCAGCCCAGGGGTGGGAGCTGGAAACACCATATATTTT. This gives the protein CASSPGVGAGNTIYF.

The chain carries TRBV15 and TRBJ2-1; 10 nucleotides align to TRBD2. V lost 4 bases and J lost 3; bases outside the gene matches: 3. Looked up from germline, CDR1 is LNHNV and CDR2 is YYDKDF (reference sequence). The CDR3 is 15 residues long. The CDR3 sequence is CATSKGLADYNEQFF. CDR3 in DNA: TGTGCCACCAGCAAAGGACTAGCGGACTACAATGAGCAGTTCTTC.

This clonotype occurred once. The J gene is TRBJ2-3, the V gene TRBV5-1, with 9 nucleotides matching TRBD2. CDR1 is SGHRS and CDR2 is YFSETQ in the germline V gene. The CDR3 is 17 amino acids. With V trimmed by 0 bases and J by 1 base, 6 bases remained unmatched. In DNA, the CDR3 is TGCGCCAGCAGCTTGGGTGTGTTAGCGGGGGGCACAGATACGCAGTATTTT. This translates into CASSLGVLAGGTDTQYF. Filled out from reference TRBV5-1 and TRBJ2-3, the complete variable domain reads KAGVTQTPRYLIKTRGQQVTLSCSPISGHRSVSWYQQTPGQGLQFLFEYFSETQRNKGNFPGRFSGRQFSNSRSEMNVSTLELGDSALYLCASSLGVLAGGTDTQYFGPGTRLTVL.

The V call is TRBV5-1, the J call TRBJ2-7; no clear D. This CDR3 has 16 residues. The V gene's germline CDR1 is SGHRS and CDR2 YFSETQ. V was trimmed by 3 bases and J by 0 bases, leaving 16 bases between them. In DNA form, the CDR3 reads TGCGCCAGCAGCTCAACGACGCTCCCAAGCTCCTACGAGCAGTACTTC. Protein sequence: CASSSTTLPSSYEQYF.

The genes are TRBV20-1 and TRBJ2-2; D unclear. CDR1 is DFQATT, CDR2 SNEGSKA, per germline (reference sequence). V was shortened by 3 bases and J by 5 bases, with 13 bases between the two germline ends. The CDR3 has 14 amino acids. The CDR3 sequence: CSASRGSPTGELFF. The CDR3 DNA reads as TGCAGTGCTAGCCGTGGCAGTCCTACCGGGGAGCTGTTTTTT.

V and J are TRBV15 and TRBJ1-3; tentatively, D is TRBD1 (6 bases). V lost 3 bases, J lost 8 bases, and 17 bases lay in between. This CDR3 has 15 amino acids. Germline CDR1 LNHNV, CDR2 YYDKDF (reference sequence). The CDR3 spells CATSSRTVGADTIYF. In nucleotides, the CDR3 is TGTGCCACCAGCAGCCGGACAGTTGGGGCCGACACCATATATTTT.

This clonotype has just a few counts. The CDR3 sequence: CATSLGVGDLTQYF. CDR3 sequence (DNA): TGTGCCACCTCGTTGGGGGTGGGAGATCTAACGCAGTATTTT. V and J are TRBV10-3 and TRBJ2-3, with D perhaps being TRBD1 or TRBD2 (5 bases each). V was trimmed by 10 bases and J by 9 bases, leaving 23 bases between them. Per the germline V gene, CDR1 is ENHRY and CDR2 is SYGVKD. This CDR3 contains 14 residues.

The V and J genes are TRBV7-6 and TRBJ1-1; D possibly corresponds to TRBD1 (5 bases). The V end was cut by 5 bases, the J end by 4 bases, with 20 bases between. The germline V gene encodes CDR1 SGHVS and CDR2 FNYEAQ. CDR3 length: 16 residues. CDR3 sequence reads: CASSPNDGRVSTEAFF. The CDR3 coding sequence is TGTGCCAGCAGCCCAAACGACGGCAGGGTGAGCACTGAAGCTTTCTTT.